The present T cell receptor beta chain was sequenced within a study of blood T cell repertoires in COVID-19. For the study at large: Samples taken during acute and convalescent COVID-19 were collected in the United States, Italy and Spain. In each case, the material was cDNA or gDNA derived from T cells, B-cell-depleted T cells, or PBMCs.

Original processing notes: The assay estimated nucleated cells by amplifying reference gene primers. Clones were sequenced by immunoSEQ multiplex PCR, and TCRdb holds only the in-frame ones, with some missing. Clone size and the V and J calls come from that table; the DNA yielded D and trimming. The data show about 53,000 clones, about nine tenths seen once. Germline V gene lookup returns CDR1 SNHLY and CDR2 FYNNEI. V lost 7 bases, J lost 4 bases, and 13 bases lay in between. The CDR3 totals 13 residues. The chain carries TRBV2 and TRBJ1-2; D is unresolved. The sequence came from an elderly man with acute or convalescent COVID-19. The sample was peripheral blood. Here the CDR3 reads CASTADFFYGYTF. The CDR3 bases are TGTGCCAGCACGGCGGACTTCTTCTATGGCTACACCTTC.